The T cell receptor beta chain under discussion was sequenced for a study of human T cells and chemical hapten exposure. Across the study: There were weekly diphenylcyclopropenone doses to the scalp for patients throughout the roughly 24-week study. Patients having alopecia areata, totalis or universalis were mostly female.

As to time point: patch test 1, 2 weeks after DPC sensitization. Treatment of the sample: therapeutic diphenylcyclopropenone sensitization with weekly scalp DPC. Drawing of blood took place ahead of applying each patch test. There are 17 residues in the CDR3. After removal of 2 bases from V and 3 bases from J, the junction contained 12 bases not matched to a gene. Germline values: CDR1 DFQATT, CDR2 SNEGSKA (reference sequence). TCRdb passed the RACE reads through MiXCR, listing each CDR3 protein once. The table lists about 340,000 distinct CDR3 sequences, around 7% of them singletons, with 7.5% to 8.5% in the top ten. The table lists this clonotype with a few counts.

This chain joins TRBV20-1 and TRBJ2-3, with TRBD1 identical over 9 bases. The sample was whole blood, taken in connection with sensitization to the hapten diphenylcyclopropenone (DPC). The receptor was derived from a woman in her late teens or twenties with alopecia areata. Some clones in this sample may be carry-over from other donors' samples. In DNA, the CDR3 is TGCAGTGCTAGAAGCGAGTGGGGACAGGGTATTACAGATACGCAGTATTTT. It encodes CSARSEWGQGITDTQYF.